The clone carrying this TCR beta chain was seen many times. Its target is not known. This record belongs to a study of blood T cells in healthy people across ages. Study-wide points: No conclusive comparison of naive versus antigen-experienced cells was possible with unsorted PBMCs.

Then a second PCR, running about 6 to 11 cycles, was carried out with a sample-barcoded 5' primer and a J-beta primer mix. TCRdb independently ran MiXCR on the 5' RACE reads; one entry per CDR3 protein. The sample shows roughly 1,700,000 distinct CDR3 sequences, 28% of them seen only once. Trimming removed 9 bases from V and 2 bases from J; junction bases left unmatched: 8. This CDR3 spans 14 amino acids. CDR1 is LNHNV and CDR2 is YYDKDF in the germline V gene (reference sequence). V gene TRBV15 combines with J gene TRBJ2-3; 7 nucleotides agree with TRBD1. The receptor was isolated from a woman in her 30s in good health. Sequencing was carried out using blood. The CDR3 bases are TGTGCCACTCGCTCACAGGGGACCACAGATACGCAGTATTTT. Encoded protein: CATRSQGTTDTQYF.